The 6 T cell receptor beta chains reported below all come from one sample, sequenced in a study of blood T cell repertoires in COVID-19. The protocol was immunoSEQ multiplex PCR, while the TCRdb copy is restricted to in-frame clones and leaves out a portion. The sample holds 30,000 or so clones, 80% to 90% seen once. The sequenced material came from peripheral blood. The receptors originated from a middle-aged woman with active or convalescent COVID-19.

The chain uses TRBV29-1 and TRBJ2-3; D call uncertain. The germline V gene encodes CDR1 SQVTM and CDR2 ANQGSEA. Trimming took off 3 bases at V and 0 bases at J, with 10 bases between the two ends. This CDR3 is 14 amino acids long. CDR3 sequence (DNA): TGCAGCGTTGAGCAGCGAACTAGCACAGATACGCAGTATTTT. Its translation is CSVEQRTSTDTQYF.

The chain has TRBV29-1 and TRBJ1-2; TRBD1 aligns across 9 bases. V lost 6 bases, J lost 5 bases, and 4 bases stayed unmatched. Germline values: CDR1 SQVTM, CDR2 ANQGSEA. CDR3 length: 12 amino acids. CDR3 bases: TGCAGCGTGGAACAGGGGGCGTATGGCTACACCTTC. As protein: CSVEQGAYGYTF.

The chain carries TRBV24-1 and TRBJ2-6, with D maybe TRBD1 (6 bases). Germline V gene sequence: CDR1 KGHDR, CDR2 SFDVKD. V lost 1 base and J 4 bases, leaving 13 bases between the germline ends. CDR3 length: 17 amino acids. The CDR3 DNA reads as TGTGCCACCAGTGATTTCGGCAGGGGTTCAGGGGCCAACGTCCTGACTTTC. This sequence encodes CATSDFGRGSGANVLTF.

The rearrangement links TRBV5-1 to TRBJ2-5; 8 nucleotides agree with TRBD1. The CDR3 has 17 residues. The ends lost 0 bases at V and 1 base at J; junction bases unmatched: 8. The V gene's germline CDR1 is SGHRS and CDR2 YFSETQ. The CDR3 DNA reads as TGCGCCAGCAGCTTGGGGCGTAGGGACAGGATCCAAGAGACCCAGTACTTC. This encodes CASSLGRRDRIQETQYF.

The chain carries TRBV7-2 and TRBJ1-4, with D perhaps TRBD1 (5 bases). Germline V CDR1 and CDR2: SGHTA, FQGNSA. V lost 5 bases to trimming and J lost 8 bases, with 18 bases between them. CDR3 size: 15 residues. CDR3 residues: CASSPPGGRREKLFF. DNA of the CDR3: TGTGCCAGCAGCCCGCCCGGGGGACGGCGGGAAAAACTGTTTTTT.

The V and J genes are TRBV28 and TRBJ1-4, with TRBD1 matching 8 bases. J was trimmed by 8 bases and V by 4 bases; bases with no gene match: 6. The CDR3 totals 14 residues. The germline V gene has CDR1 MDHEN and CDR2 SYDVKM. The CDR3, as DNA: TGTGCCAGCAGTTCGGGACAGGTGGGGGAAAAACTGTTTTTT. Translated: CASSSGQVGEKLFF.